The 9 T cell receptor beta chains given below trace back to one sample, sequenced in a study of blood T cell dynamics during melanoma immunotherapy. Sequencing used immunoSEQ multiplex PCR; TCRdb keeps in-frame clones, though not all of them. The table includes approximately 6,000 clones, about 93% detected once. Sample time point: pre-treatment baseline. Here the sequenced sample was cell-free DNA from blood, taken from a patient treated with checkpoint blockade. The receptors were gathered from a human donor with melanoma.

The CDR3 DNA follows: TGTGCCAGCAGCTTAGTTGATTACCAGGGAGGCTACACCTTC. Translating it yields CASSLVDYQGGYTF. J is TRBJ1-2 and V is TRBV7-2; weak D call: TRBD1 (5 bases). V lost 1 base and J lost 8, with 14 bases in between. There are 14 residues in the CDR3. CDR1 is SGHTA and CDR2 is FQGNSA in the germline V gene.

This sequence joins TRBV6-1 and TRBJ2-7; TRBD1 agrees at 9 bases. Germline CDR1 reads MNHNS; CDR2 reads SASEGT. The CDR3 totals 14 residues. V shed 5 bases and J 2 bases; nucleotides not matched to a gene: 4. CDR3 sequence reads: CASSTGDRAYEQYF. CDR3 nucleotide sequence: TGTGCCAGCAGTACCGGGGACAGGGCCTACGAGCAGTACTTC.

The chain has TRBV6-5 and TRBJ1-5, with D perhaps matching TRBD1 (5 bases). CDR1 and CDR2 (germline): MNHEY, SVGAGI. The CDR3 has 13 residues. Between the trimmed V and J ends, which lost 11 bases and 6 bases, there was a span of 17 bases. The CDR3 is CAARGGVGQPQHF. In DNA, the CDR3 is TGTGCCGCCCGGGGCGGGGTTGGTCAGCCCCAGCATTTT.

In DNA, the CDR3 is TGTGCCAGCAGCCAAGTGGCTAGCGGGAGTGAGTTACAGATCTACGAGCAGTACTTC. It encodes CASSQVASGSELQIYEQYF. J is TRBJ2-7 and V is TRBV4-2, with 10 nucleotides matching TRBD2. The CDR3 length is 19 residues. CDR1 and CDR2 (germline): LGHNA, YNFKEQ. Trimming cost V 1 base and J 3 bases; bases outside gene matches: 15.

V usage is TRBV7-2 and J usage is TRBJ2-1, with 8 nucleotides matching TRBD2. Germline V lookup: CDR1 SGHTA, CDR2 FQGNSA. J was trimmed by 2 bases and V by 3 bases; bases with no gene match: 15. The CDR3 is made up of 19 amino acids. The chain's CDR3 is CASSFRPPSPGGPYNEQFF. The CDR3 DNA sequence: TGTGCCAGCAGCTTTAGGCCCCCGTCACCGGGGGGGCCCTACAATGAGCAGTTCTTC. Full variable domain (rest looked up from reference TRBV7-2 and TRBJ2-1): GAGVSQSPSNKVTEKGKDVELRCDPISGHTALYWYRQSLGQGLEFLIYFQGNSAPDKSGLPSDRFSAERTGGSVSTLTIQRTQQEDSAVYLCASSFRPPSPGGPYNEQFFGPGTRLTVL.

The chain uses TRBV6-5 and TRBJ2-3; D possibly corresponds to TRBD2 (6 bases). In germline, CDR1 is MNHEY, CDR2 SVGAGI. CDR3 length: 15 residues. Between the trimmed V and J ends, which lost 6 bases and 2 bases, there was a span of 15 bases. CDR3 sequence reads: CASSIRDFSTDTQYF. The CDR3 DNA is TGTGCCAGCAGCATCCGGGACTTTTCCACAGATACGCAGTATTTT.

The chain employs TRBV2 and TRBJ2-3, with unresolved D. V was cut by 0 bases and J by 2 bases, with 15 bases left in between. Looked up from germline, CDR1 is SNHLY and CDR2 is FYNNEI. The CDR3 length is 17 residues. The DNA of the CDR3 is TGTGCCAGCAGTGAAGCAAGGGCAGGCCCTAACACAGATACGCAGTATTTT. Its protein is CASSEARAGPNTDTQYF.

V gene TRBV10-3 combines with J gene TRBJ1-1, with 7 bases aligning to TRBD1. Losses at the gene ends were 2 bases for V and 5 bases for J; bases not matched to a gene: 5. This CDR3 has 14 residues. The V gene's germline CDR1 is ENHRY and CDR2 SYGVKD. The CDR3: CAISEGQEGTEAFF. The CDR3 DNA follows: TGTGCCATCAGTGAGGGACAGGAGGGTACTGAAGCTTTCTTT.

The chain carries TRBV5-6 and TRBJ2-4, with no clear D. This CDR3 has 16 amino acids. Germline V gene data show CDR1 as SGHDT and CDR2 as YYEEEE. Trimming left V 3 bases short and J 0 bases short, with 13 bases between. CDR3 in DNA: TGTGCCAGCAGCTCGATCGAGGTGGTAGCCAAAAACATTCAGTACTTC. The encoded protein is CASSSIEVVAKNIQYF.